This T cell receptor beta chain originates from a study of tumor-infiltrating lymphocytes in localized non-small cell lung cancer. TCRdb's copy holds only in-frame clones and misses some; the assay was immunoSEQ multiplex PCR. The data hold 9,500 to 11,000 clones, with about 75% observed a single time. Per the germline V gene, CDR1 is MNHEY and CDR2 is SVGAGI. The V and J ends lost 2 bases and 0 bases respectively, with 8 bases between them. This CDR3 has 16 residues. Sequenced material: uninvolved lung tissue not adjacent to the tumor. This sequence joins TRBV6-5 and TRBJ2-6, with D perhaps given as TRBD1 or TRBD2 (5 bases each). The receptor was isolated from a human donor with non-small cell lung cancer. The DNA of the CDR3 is TGTGCCAGCAGTTACGGGGGAAGCTCTGGGGCCAACGTCCTGACTTTC. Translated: CASSYGGSSGANVLTF.